This TCR beta chain was sequenced for a study of T-cell memory formation after mild COVID-19. Study findings and constraints: Mainly CM and EM harbored the contracting CD4+ clones; mainly EMRA harbored the CD8+ ones.

TCRdb passed the 5' RACE reads through MiXCR, listing each CDR3 protein once. This sample yields under 450,000 distinct CDR3 sequences, of which 23% are seen a single time; under 15% belongs to the top ten. The CDR3 sequence is 13 residues long. Germline lookup yields CDR1 SQVTM and CDR2 ANQGSEA. The germline V and J ends were trimmed by 4 bases and 4 bases, with 11 bases remaining between them. A few counts support this clonotype. Antigen unknown. The gene calls are TRBV29-1 and TRBJ2-1; D is ambiguous. What was sequenced was PBMCs or a T cell subset sorted from them (not recorded which). The sequence was collected from an adult woman who had mild COVID-19 (a few samples of this study predate the infection). Cell type and time point are not known. The CDR3 region is CSVVPAGYNEQFF. CDR3 DNA: TGCAGCGTTGTCCCGGCCGGGTACAATGAGCAGTTCTTC.